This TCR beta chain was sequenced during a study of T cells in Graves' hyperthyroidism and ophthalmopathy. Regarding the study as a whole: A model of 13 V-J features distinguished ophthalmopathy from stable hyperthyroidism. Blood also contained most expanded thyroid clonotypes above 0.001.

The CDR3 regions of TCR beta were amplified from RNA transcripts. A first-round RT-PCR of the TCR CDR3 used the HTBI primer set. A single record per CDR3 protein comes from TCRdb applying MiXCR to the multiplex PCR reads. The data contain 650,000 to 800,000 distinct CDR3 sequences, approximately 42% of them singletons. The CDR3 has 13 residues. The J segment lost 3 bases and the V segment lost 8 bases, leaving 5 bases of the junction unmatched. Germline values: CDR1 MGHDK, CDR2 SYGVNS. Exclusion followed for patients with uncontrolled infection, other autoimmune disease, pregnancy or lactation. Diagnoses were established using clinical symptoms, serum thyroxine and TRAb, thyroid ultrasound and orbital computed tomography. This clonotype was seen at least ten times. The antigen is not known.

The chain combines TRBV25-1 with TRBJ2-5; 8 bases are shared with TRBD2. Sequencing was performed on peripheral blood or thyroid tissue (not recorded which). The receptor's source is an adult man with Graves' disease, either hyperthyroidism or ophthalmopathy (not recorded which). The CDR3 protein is CASRPGGEETQYF. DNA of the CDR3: TGTGCCAGCCGCCCGGGGGGGGAAGAGACCCAGTACTTC. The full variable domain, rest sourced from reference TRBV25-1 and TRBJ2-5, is EADIYQTPRYLVIGTGKKITLECSQTMGHDKMYWYQQDPGMELHLIHYSYGVNSTEKGDLSSESTVSRIRTEHFPLTLESARPSHTSQYLCASRPGGEETQYFGPGTRLLVL.